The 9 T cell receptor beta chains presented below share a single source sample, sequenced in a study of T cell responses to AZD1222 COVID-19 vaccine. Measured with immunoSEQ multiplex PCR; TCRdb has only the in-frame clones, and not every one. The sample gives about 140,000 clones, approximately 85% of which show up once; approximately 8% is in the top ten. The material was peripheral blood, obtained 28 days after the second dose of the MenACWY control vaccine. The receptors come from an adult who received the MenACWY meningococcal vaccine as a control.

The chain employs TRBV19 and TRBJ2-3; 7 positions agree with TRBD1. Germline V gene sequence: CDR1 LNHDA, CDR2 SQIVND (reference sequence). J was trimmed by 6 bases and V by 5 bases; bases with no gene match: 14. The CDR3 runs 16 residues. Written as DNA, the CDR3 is TGTGCCAGTAGTCGTGGCCGACAGGGAAGGAGCGATACGCAGTATTTT. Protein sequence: CASSRGRQGRSDTQYF.

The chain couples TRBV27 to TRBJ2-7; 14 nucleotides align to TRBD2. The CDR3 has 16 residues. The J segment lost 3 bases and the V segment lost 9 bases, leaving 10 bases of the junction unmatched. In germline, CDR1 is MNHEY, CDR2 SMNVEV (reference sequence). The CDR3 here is CASRSPGLAGDYEQYV. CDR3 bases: TGTGCCAGTAGGTCCCCGGGACTAGCGGGGGACTACGAGCAGTACGTC.

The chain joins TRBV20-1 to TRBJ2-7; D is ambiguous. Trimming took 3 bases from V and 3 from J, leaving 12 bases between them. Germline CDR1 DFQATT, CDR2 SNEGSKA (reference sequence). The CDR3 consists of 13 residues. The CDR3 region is CSASLGPRYEQYF. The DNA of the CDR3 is TGCAGTGCTAGTTTAGGACCCCGCTACGAGCAGTACTTC.

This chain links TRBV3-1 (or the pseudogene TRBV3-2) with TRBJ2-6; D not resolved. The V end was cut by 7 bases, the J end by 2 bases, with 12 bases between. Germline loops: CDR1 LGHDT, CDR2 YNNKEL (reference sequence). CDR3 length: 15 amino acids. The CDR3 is CASTAASPGANVLTF. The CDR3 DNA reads TGTGCCAGCACCGCGGCCTCTCCTGGGGCCAACGTCCTGACTTTC.

This CDR3 reads CASSHAGRGWTEAFF. In DNA form, the CDR3 reads TGTGCCAGCAGCCACGCCGGCAGGGGGTGGACTGAAGCTTTCTTT. The chain is built from TRBV3-1 (or the pseudogene TRBV3-2) and TRBJ1-1; 7 bases agree with TRBD1. The J segment lost 5 bases and the V segment lost 3 bases, leaving 9 bases of the junction unmatched. This CDR3 is 15 amino acids long. Germline lookup yields CDR1 LGHDT and CDR2 YNNKEL (reference sequence).

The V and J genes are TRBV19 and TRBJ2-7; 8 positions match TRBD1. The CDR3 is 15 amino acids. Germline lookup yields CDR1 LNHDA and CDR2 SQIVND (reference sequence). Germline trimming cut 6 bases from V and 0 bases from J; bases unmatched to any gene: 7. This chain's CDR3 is CASRRTDRGSYEQYF. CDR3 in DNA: TGTGCCAGTAGAAGAACCGACAGGGGCTCCTACGAGCAGTACTTC.

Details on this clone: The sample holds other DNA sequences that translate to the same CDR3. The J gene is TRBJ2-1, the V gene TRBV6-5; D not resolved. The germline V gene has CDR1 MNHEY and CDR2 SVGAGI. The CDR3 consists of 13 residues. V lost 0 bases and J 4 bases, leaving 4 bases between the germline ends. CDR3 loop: CASSYSGYNEQFF. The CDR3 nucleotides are TGTGCCAGCAGTTACTCAGGATACAATGAGCAGTTCTTC.

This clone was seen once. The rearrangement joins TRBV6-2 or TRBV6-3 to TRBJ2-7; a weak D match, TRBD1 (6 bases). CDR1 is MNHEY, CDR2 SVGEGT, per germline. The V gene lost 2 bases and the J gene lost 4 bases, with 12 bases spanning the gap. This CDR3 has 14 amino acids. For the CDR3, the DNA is TGTGCCAGCAGTTACGACGTGGGGGCATACGAGCAGTACGTC. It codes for CASSYDVGAYEQYV.

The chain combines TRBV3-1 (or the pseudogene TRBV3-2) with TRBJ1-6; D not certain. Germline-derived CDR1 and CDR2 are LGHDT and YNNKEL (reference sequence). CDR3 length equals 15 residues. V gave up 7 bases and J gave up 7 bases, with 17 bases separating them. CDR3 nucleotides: TGTGCCAGCACCCCTCGTTTCCCGGGGAATTCACCCCTCCACTTT. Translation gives CASTPRFPGNSPLHF.